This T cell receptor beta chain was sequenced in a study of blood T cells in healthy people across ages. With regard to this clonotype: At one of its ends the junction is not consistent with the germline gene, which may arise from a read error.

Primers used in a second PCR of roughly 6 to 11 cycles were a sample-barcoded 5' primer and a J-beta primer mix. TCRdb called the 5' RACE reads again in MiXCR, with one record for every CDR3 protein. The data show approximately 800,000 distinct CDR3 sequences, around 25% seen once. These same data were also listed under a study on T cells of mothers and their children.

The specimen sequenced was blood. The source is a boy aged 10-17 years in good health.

CDR3 sequence reads: CASDAREVAF. The CDR3 DNA is TGCGCATCCGACGCGAGGGAGGTAGCCTTC. The chain employs TRBV5-1 and TRBJ2-1, with a tentative D call TRBD2 (6 bases). The CDR3 has 10 amino acids. CDR1 is SGHRS and CDR2 is YFSETQ in the germline V gene.